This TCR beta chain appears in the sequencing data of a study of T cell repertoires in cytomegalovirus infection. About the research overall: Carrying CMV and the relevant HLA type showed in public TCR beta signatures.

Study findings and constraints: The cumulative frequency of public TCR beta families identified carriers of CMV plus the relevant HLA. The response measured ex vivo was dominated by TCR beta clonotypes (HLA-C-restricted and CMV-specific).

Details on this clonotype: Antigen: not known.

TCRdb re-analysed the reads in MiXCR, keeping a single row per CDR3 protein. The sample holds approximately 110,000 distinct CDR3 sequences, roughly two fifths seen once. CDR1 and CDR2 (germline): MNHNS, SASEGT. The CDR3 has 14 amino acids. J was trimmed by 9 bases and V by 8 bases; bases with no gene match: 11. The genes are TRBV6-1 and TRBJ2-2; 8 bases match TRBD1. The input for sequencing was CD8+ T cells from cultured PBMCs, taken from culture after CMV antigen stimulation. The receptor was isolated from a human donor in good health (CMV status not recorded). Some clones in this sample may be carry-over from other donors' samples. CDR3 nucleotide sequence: TGTGCCAGCCGCCCCAGGACAGGGTTCTGGGAGCTGTTTTTT. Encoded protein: CASRPRTGFWELFF.